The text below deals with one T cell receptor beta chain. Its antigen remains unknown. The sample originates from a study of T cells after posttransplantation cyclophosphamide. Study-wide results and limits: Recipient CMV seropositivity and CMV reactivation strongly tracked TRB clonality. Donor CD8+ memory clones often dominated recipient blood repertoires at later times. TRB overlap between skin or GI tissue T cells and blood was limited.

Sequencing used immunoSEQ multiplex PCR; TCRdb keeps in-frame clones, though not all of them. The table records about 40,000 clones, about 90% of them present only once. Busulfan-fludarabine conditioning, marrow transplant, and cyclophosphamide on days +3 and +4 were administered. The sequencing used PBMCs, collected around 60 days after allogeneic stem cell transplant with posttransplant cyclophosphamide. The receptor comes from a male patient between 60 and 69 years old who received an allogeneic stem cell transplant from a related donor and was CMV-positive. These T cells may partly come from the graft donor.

In DNA, the CDR3 is TGTGCCAGCAGCTTCGCTGCCGGGGGGCGAACCGGGGAGCTGTTTTTT. It codes for CASSFAAGGRTGELFF. The rearrangement links TRBV7-2 to TRBJ2-2; a possible D gene is TRBD2 (7 bases). The V gene's germline CDR1 is SGHTA and CDR2 FQGNSA. CDR3 length: 16 amino acids. V was trimmed by 3 bases and J by 5 bases, leaving 16 bases between them.